The rows below give T cell receptor beta chains drawn from one sample of a study of shared clonotypes between healthy human individuals. Profiled with immunoSEQ multiplex PCR; TCRdb holds only in-frame clones, not every one. This sample carries approximately 640,000 clones, roughly 87% of them seen once, and the ten largest clones take 34%. Sequencing used memory CD8+ T cells from PBMCs. These receptors came from a young man in good health. Some clones in this sample may be carry-over from other donors' samples. Both conserved end residues are trimmed from each CDR3. The size entry is marked missing in some rows and otherwise reads once, few, many or a size class.

clone_size v_call cdr3_aa
NA TRBV18 ASSPPGDTQY
NA TRBV11-2 ASNVIVSPNEQY
NA TRBV5-5 ASSWGTAEAF
NA TRBV11-2 ASSLGARTSYEQY
NA TRBV11-2 ASSPHRGSRDEKLF
NA TRBV7-9 ASSSSGRGSYEQY
NA TRBV6-5 ASSRAYRQPDEQY
NA TRBV7-3 ASSLGVGELF
NA TRBV6-1 ASSEGGLKSSYNEQF
NA TRBV18 ASSPQVEGDEQF
NA TRBV10-1 ASSWSRGNTEAF
NA TRBV5-1 ASSTITSYEQY
NA TRBV30 AWSVQAQGTYEQY
many TRBV9 ASSLVMKPSGANVLT
NA TRBV5-4 ASTPGGGGYGYT
NA TRBV9 ASSVALAPPFNEQF
NA TRBV11-2 ASSLGQTGTVDYGYT
NA TRBV5-6 ASSLSPSGTYEQY
NA TRBV10-3 AISEWGQPQDGYT
NA TRBV25-1 ASSERDFNQPQH
NA TRBV10-3 AISDPGVDNEKLF
NA TRBV19 ASSFGRAGEQY
NA TRBV4-3 ASSQDRRRGETQY
NA TRBV5-1 ASSYADTQY